The clone carrying this T cell receptor beta chain was recorded at least ten times. Its antigen is as yet unknown. The data originate from a study of T cells in Graves' hyperthyroidism and ophthalmopathy. Study in general: Blood was drawn when the patient was first diagnosed and still untreated. Points from the study as a whole: In blood, most of the thyroid clonotypes expanded above 0.001 were also present. Ophthalmopathy was told apart from stable hyperthyroidism by a 13 V-J model.

From germline, CDR1 is MNHEY and CDR2 SMNVEV (reference sequence). The CDR3 spans 12 residues. V lost 9 bases, J lost 4 bases, and 12 bases lay in between. TCR beta CDR3 regions were amplified from RNA transcripts. Initially, a first-round RT-PCR of the TCR CDR3 employed the HTBI primer set. In TCRdb, the multiplex PCR reads were re-called with MiXCR into one record per CDR3 protein. This sample carries fewer than 750,000 distinct CDR3 sequences, over 12% of them seen once, and the ten largest clones take about 4%. Uncontrolled infection, other autoimmune disease, pregnancy or lactation disqualified patients from enrolment.

The source material was blood. The chain has TRBV27 and TRBJ1-2; no clear D. The sequence was collected from a woman in her thirties or forties with Graves' ophthalmopathy. The DNA of the CDR3 is TGTGCCAGTGGGAACCCCTTCTATGGCTACACCTTC. It encodes CASGNPFYGYTF.